These 13 T cell receptor beta chains were all obtained from the same sample, sequenced in a study of blood T cell repertoires in COVID-19. Only in-frame clones appear in the TCRdb table, and some are missing; sequencing was by immunoSEQ multiplex PCR. The sample lists some 87,000 clones, 89% occurring once. Sequencing input: peripheral blood. Every receptor here comes from a woman aged 70-85 years with acute or convalescent COVID-19.

This clone was seen a handful of times. The chain joins TRBV28 to TRBJ1-1; D ambiguous. Looked up from germline, CDR1 is MDHEN and CDR2 is SYDVKM. Trimming cost V 2 bases and J 12 bases, with 16 bases left between them. This CDR3 is built from 13 residues. The CDR3 DNA sequence: TGTGCCAGCAGTTTAGATCCCCGGTCCATGCCTTTCTTT. It encodes CASSLDPRSMPFF.

On this clone: One end of the junction does not line up with germline, which may come from a read error. This sequence joins TRBV14 and TRBJ2-7; maybe TRBD2 (6 bases). The CDR3 consists of 14 residues. CDR1 is SGHDN and CDR2 is FVKESK in the germline V gene. The CDR3 DNA follows: TGTGCCAGCAGCCAAGATTCGGGAGTCTACGAGCAGTGCTTC. This encodes CASSQDSGVYEQCF.

J is TRBJ2-5 and V is TRBV11-2; D possibly corresponds to TRBD2 (5 bases). V lost 5 bases and J lost 4, with 17 bases in between. The CDR3 covers 15 residues. The germline V gene has CDR1 SGHAT and CDR2 FQNNGV. CDR3 nucleotides: TGTGCCAGCAGCCCCTGGACTTCTGAACGAGAGACCCAGTACTTC. Translated: CASSPWTSERETQYF.

CDR3: CASSFYGDSGNTIYF. CDR3 DNA sequence: TGCGCCAGCAGCTTCTACGGGGACTCTGGAAACACCATATATTTT. The rearrangement joins TRBV5-1 to TRBJ1-3; D is unresolved. The length of the CDR3 is 15 residues. Germline V gene lookup returns CDR1 SGHRS and CDR2 YFSETQ. V lost 2 bases to trimming and J lost 0 bases, with 9 bases between them. Full variable domain (remainder filled in from reference TRBV5-1 and TRBJ1-3): KAGVTQTPRYLIKTRGQQVTLSCSPISGHRSVSWYQQTPGQGLQFLFEYFSETQRNKGNFPGRFSGRQFSNSRSEMNVSTLELGDSALYLCASSFYGDSGNTIYFGEGSWLTVV.

The V gene is TRBV19, the J gene TRBJ1-2, with D unclear. This CDR3 contains 14 residues. Germline assignment: CDR1 LNHDA and CDR2 SQIVND (reference sequence). V lost 1 base and J 4 bases, leaving 10 bases between the germline ends. Written as DNA, the CDR3 is TGTGCCAGTAGTATAGCTCCGGGTGGCTATGGCTACACCTTC. This translates into CASSIAPGGYGYTF.

J is TRBJ1-3 and V is TRBV6-5, with a possible D match to TRBD1 (5 bases). The CDR3 consists of 14 residues. The germline CDR1 and CDR2 sequences are MNHEY and SVGAGI. The germline V and J ends were trimmed by 4 bases and 0 bases, with 7 bases remaining between them. The DNA for the CDR3 is TGTGCCAGCAGTTTCGGGGGCTCTGGAAACACCATATATTTT. Its translation is CASSFGGSGNTIYF.

This clone was counted a few times. The chain employs TRBV16 and TRBJ1-2, with TRBD1 identical over 8 bases. Germline lookup yields CDR1 KGHSY and CDR2 FQNENV. V dropped 4 bases and J dropped 4; count of bases not matched to a gene: 2. The CDR3 contains 13 residues. CDR3 DNA sequence: TGTGCCAGCAGCCCAGACAGGGGCTATGGCTACACCTTC. Translated, it gives CASSPDRGYGYTF.

The V and J genes are TRBV19 and TRBJ1-5, with 7 positions matching TRBD1. This CDR3 contains 15 residues. The junction had 7 bases not matched to a gene; V was cut back by 8 bases and J by 0 bases. Germline CDR1 reads LNHDA; CDR2 reads SQIVND (reference sequence). The CDR3 region has the DNA TGTGCCAGTGGGGACAGTTTACTTAGCAATCAGCCCCAGCATTTT. Translated, it gives CASGDSLLSNQPQHF.

The chain has TRBV3-1 (or the pseudogene TRBV3-2) and TRBJ2-5, with D uncertain. CDR1 is LGHDT, CDR2 YNNKEL, per germline (reference sequence). Trimming took 6 bases from V and 5 from J, leaving 7 bases between them. CDR3 size: 11 residues. The CDR3 sequence is CASRTGETQYF. The CDR3 region has the DNA TGTGCCAGCAGGACTGGGGAGACCCAGTACTTC.

This clone was counted a few times. The chain has TRBV5-8 and TRBJ1-1; 7 bases agree with TRBD1. CDR1 and CDR2 (germline): SGHTS, YDEGEE. This CDR3 has 12 residues. V shed 4 bases and J 8 bases; nucleotides not matched to a gene: 5. The CDR3 is CASSDRGREAFF. The CDR3 DNA follows: TGTGCCAGCAGCGATAGGGGGCGGGAAGCTTTCTTT.

The chain joins TRBV27 to TRBJ2-7, with 11 bases fitting TRBD2. The J segment lost 0 bases and the V segment lost 6 bases, leaving 4 bases of the junction unmatched. The CDR3 is made up of 15 amino acids. Per the germline V gene, CDR1 is MNHEY and CDR2 is SMNVEV (reference sequence). CDR3 DNA sequence: TGTGCCAGCAGCCCTAGCGGGAGGCCCTCCTACGAGCAGTACTTC. The encoded protein is CASSPSGRPSYEQYF.

The chain uses TRBV20-1 and TRBJ1-2, with TRBD1 matching over 11 bases. This CDR3 spans 13 amino acids. The J segment lost 4 bases and the V segment lost 6 bases, leaving 4 bases of the junction unmatched. The V gene's germline CDR1 is DFQATT and CDR2 SNEGSKA (reference sequence). CDR3 in amino acids: CSASGTGGYGYTF. CDR3 DNA sequence: TGCAGTGCGAGTGGGACAGGGGGCTATGGCTACACCTTC.

The chain joins TRBV28 to TRBJ2-7; 10 nucleotides line up with TRBD2. Germline CDR1 reads MDHEN; CDR2 reads SYDVKM. This CDR3 has 15 amino acids. J gave up 2 bases and V 5 bases, and 6 bases lay outside the gene matches. The CDR3 bases are TGTGCCAGCAGTAAAGGACTAGCGGCCCCCTACGAGCAGTACTTC. This codes for CASSKGLAAPYEQYF.